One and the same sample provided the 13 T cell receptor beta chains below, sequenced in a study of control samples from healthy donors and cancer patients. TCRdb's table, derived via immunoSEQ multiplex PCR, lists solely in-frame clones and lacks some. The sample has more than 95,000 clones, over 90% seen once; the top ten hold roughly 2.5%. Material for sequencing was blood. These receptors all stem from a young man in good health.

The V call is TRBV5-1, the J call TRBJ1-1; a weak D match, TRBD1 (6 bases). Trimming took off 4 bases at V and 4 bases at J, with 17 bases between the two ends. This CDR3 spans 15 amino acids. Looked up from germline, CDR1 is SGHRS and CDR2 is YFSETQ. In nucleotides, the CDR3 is TGCGCCAGCAGCAAATCCGGGGGGGGCGGCACTGAAGCTTTCTTT. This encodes CASSKSGGGGTEAFF.

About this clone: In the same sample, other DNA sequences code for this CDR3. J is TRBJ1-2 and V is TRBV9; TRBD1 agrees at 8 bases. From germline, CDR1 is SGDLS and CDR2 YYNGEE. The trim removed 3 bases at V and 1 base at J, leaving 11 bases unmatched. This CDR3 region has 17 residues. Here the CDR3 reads CASSAKPETGDNYGYTF. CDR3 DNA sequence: TGTGCCAGCAGCGCCAAGCCGGAGACAGGGGATAACTATGGCTACACCTTC.

CDR3 protein: CASSFGDRVVYEQYF. The CDR3 DNA follows: TGTGCCAGCAGTTTTGGGGACAGGGTTGTCTACGAGCAGTACTTC. This chain links TRBV28 with TRBJ2-7; 9 nucleotides match TRBD1. With V trimmed by 3 bases and J by 3 bases, 6 bases remained unmatched. This CDR3 spans 15 amino acids. The germline gives CDR1 MDHEN, CDR2 SYDVKM.

The CDR3 loop reads CASSMSGFTEAFF. DNA of the CDR3: TGTGCCAGTAGTATGTCGGGGTTCACTGAAGCTTTCTTT. The V and J genes are TRBV19 and TRBJ1-1; D call uncertain. Between the trimmed V and J ends, which lost 3 bases and 4 bases, there was a span of 9 bases. This CDR3 has 13 residues. Germline CDR1 reads LNHDA; CDR2 reads SQIVND (reference sequence). The full variable domain, with the rest looked up from reference TRBV19 and TRBJ1-1, is DGGITQSPKYLFRKEGQNVTLSCEQNLNHDAMYWYRQDPGQGLRLIYYSQIVNDFQKGDIAEGYSVSREKKESFPLTVTSAQKNPTAFYLCASSMSGFTEAFFGQGTRLTVV.

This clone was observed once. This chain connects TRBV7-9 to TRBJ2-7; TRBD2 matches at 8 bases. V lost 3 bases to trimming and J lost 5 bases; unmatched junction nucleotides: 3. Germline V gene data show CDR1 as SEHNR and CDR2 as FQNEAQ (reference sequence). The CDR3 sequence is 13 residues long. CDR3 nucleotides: TGTGCCAGCAGCTTCGACGGGGGGGACGAGCAGTACTTC. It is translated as CASSFDGGDEQYF.

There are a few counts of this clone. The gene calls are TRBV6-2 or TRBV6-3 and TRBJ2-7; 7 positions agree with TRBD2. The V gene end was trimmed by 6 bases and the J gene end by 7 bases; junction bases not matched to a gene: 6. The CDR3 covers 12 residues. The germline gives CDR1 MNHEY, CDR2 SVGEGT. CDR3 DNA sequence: TGTGCCAGCAGCCAGCGGGGATGGGAGCAGTACGTC. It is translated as CASSQRGWEQYV.

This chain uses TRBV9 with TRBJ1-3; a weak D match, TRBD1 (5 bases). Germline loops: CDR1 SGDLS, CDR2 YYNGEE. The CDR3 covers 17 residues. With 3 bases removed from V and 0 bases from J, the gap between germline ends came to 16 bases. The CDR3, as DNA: TGTGCCAGCAGCGCGGGGGGAATTATAACCTCTGGAAACACCATATATTTT. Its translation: CASSAGGIITSGNTIYF.

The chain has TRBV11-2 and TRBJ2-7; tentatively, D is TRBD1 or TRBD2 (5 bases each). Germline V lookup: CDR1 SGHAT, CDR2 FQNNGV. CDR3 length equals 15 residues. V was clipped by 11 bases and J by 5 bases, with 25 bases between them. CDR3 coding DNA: TGTGCCTGCCGACCCCTCAGTGGGGCGGGCCACGAGCAGTACTTC. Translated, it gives CACRPLSGAGHEQYF.

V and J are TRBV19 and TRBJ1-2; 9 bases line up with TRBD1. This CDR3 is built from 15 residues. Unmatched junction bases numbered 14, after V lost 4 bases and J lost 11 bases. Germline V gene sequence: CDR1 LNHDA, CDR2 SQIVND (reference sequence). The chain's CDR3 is CASSRGQGLSRSYTF. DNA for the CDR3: TGTGCCAGTAGTAGGGGACAGGGTTTGAGTCGGAGTTACACCTTC. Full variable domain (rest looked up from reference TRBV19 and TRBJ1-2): DGGITQSPKYLFRKEGQNVTLSCEQNLNHDAMYWYRQDPGQGLRLIYYSQIVNDFQKGDIAEGYSVSREKKESFPLTVTSAQKNPTAFYLCASSRGQGLSRSYTFGSGTRLTVV.

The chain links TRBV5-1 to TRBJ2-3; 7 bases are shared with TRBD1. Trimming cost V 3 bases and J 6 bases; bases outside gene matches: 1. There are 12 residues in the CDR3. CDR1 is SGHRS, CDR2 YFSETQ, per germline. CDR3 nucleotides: TGCGCCAGCAGCTCCAGGGGGGATACGCAGTATTTT. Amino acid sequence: CASSSRGDTQYF.

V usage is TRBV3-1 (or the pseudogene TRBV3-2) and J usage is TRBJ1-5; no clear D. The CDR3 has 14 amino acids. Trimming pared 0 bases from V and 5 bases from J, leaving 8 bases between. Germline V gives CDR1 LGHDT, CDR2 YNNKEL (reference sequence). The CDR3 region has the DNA TGTGCCAGCAGCCAAGACCCGAGGGATCAGCCCCAGCATTTT. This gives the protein CASSQDPRDQPQHF.

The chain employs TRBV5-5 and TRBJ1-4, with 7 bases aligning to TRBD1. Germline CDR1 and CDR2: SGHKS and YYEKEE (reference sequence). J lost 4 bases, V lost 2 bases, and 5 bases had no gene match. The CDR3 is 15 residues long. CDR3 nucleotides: TGTGCCAGCAGCTTCTCCGGGACAGATAATGAAAAACTGTTTTTT. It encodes CASSFSGTDNEKLFF.

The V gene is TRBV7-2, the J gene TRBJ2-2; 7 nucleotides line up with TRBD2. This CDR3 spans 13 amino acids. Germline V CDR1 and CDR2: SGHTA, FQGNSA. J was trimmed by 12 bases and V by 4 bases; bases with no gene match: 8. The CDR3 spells CASSSGVGLQLFF. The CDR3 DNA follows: TGTGCCAGCAGCTCGGGGGTGGGACTACAGCTGTTTTTT.